This TCR beta chain was sequenced for a study of technical replicates of blood from several donors. Data came from immunoSEQ multiplex PCR; TCRdb stores just in-frame clones and leaves some out. The table lists tens of thousands of clones, around 87% of them singletons. Trimming took 1 base from V and 1 from J, leaving 8 bases between them. Germline V gene data show CDR1 as LGHNA and CDR2 as YNFKEQ. CDR3 length: 15 amino acids. The sequence was obtained from a human donor in good health. Some clones in this sample may be carry-over from other donors' samples. This sequence joins TRBV4-2 and TRBJ1-5; no clear D. Sequencing was carried out using PBMCs. In DNA, the CDR3 is TGTGCCAGCAGCCAAGGTGTACGGAGCAATCAGCCCCAGCATTTT. Amino acids: CASSQGVRSNQPQHF.